These 5 T cell receptor beta chains originate from one sample sequenced in a study of blood T cell repertoires in COVID-19. Some clones are missing from TCRdb's copy, which holds only in-frame ones; the method was immunoSEQ multiplex PCR. The sample contains hundreds of thousands of clones, about 88% of which appear only once. What was sequenced was PBMCs or T cells enriched from blood (not recorded which). These receptors all come from a man aged 25 to 40 with acute COVID-19.

This chain uses TRBV7-2 with TRBJ2-1, with D perhaps TRBD1 (5 bases). The length of the CDR3 is 13 residues. Germline V lookup: CDR1 SGHTA, CDR2 FQGNSA. V lost 1 base and J lost 10, with 11 bases in between. The CDR3 DNA sequence: TGTGCCAGCAGCTTAGTAGGGGTAGGGGAGCAGTTCTTC. This translates into CASSLVGVGEQFF.

The V call is TRBV7-9, the J call TRBJ1-4, with 7 bases that match TRBD1. Per the germline V gene, CDR1 is SEHNR and CDR2 is FQNEAQ (reference sequence). Trimming cost V 5 bases and J 0 bases; bases outside gene matches: 3. The CDR3 extends over 15 amino acids. CDR3 residues: CASSTRGSTNEKLFF. The DNA of the CDR3 is TGTGCCAGCAGCACCAGGGGGTCAACTAATGAAAAACTGTTTTTT.

V and J are TRBV27 and TRBJ1-2, with 9 bases that match TRBD1. The V and J ends lost 5 bases and 6 bases, in that order; junction bases with no gene match: 13. Per the germline V gene, CDR1 is MNHEY and CDR2 is SMNVEV (reference sequence). The CDR3 covers 16 residues. The CDR3 loop is CASSGGGGQGLNGYTF. CDR3 DNA sequence: TGTGCCAGCAGTGGGGGTGGGGGACAGGGTTTGAATGGCTACACCTTC.

Concerning this clone itself: Sequence at one end of the junction differs from germline and may be a read error. This chain joins TRBV5-1 and TRBJ1-5; 9 bases fit TRBD1. The germline gives CDR1 SGHRS, CDR2 YFSETQ. The CDR3 runs 14 residues. CDR3 coding DNA: TGTGCCAGCAACTACAGGGGGCACAATCAGCCCCAGCATTTT. It specifies CASNYRGHNQPQHF. Using reference TRBV5-1 and TRBJ1-5 for the parts outside the CDR3, the full variable domain is KAGVTQTPRYLIKTRGQQVTLSCSPISGHRSVSWYQQTPGQGLQFLFEYFSETQRNKGNFPGRFSGRQFSNSRSEMNVSTLELGDSALYLCASNYRGHNQPQHFGDGTRLSIL.

The chain is built from TRBV4-3 and TRBJ1-3; the match to TRBD1 covers 10 bases. Losses at the gene ends were 3 bases for V and 4 bases for J; bases not matched to a gene: 6. This CDR3 has 16 amino acids. Germline CDR1 is LGHNA and CDR2 is YSLEER. The CDR3 region is CASSQVDRGQGNTIYF. CDR3 nucleotides: TGCGCCAGCAGCCAGGTCGACAGGGGGCAAGGAAACACCATATATTTT.